This T cell receptor beta chain was recorded in a study of cytomegalovirus exposure and HLA in healthy donors. General observations from the study: Reports indicated that the classifier achieved high specificity and sensitivity in diagnosing cytomegalovirus status.

For this clone: What it recognizes is unknown.

Germline V gives CDR1 SGHDT, CDR2 YYEEEE. The CDR3 consists of 15 residues. The trim removed 3 bases at V and 4 bases at J, leaving 8 bases unmatched. PCR amplification relied on 60 Vbeta primers (plus 13 Jbeta primers). Libraries were prepared by immunoSEQ multiplex PCR; TCRdb keeps only in-frame clonotypes and omits some of them. The profile shows some 220,000 clones, 77% of them singletons. V is TRBV5-6 and J is TRBJ1-1; 8 positions agree with TRBD1. The receptor was isolated from a woman aged 60 to 75 in good health and CMV-seropositive. Sequenced: PBMCs. The CDR3 sequence: CASSWDRFEATEAFF. The CDR3 nucleotides are TGTGCCAGCAGCTGGGACAGGTTTGAGGCCACTGAAGCTTTCTTT.